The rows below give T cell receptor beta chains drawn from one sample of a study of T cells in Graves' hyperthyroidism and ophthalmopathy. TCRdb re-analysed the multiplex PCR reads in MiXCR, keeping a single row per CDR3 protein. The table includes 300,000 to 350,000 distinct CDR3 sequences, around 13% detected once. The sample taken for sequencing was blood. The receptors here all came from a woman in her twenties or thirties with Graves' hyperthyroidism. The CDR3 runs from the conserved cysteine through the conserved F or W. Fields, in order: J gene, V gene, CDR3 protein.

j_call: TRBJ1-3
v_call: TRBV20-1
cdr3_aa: CSARGGSNRGNTIYF

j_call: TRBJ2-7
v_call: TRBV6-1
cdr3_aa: CASSEATHEQYF

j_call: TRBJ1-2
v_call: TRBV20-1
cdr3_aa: CSAVDGGRDYGYTF

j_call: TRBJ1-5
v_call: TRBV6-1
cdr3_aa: CASLLQGSFNQPQHF

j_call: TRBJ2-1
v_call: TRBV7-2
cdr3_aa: CASSSQLAGDTEQFF

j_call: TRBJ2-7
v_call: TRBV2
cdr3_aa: CASIQQDYEQYF

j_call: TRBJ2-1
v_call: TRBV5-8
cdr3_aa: CASGDSLYNEQFF

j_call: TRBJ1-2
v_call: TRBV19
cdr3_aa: CASSYGQGNNGYTF

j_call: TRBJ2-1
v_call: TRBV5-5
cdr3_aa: CASSSASGGNEQFF

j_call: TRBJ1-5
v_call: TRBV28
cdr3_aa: CASSLPDQPQHF

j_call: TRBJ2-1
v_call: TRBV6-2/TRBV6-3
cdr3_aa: CASTVSGSHEQFF

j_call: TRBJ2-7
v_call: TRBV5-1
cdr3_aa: CASSPEQGAHEQYF

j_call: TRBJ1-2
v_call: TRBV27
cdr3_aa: CASSSLWRVPYGYTF

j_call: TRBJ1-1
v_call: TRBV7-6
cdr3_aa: CASSLSLRGGLNTEAFF

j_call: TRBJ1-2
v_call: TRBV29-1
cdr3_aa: CSVDSRDSNYGYTF

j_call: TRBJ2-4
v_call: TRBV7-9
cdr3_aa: CASSLEGTIAKNIQYF

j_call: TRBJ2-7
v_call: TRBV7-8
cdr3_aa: CASSPHGIPTYEQYF

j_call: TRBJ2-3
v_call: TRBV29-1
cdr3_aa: CSVGGLAGAITDTQYF

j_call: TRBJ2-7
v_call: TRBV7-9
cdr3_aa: CASSSSRLNPDEQYF

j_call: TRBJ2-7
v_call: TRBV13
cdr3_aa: CASSLISSEQYF

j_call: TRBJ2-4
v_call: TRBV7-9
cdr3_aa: CASSQTGADKNIQYF

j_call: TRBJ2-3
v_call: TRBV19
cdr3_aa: CASSPSGTGADTQYF